A selection of T cell receptor beta chains follows, all from one sample in a study of T-cell reconstitution after alpha-beta-depleted transplantation in children. Each CDR3 protein gets one entry after TCRdb re-called the PCR reads with MiXCR. The sample shows roughly 200,000 distinct CDR3 sequences, approximately 11% of them seen only once. Sequenced here: PBMCs, sampled before TCRalphabeta/CD19-depleted stem cell transplant. The receptors stem from a child under two years old with acute myeloid leukemia, due to receive a stem cell transplant. Both conserved end residues are part of each CDR3. The order of the fields is clone size, D gene, J gene, V gene, CDR3 protein, CDR3 DNA. A D gene is named only where the DNA matches it firmly. Clone size is shown for a subset of rows, as once, few, many or a class of expanded clone.

clone size: many
D gene: NA
J gene: TRBJ2-3
V gene: TRBV7-7
CDR3 protein: CASSLGVERTDTQYF
CDR3 DNA: TGTGCCAGCAGCTTAGGGGTGGAACGCACAGATACGCAGTATTTT

clone size: many
D gene: NA
J gene: TRBJ2-1
V gene: TRBV7-9
CDR3 protein: CASSQFRDRGYNEQFF
CDR3 DNA: TGTGCCAGCAGCCAATTCCGGGACCGCGGGTACAATGAGCAGTTCTTC

clone size: NA
D gene: NA
J gene: TRBJ2-2
V gene: TRBV10-1
CDR3 protein: CASTPAGTNTGELFF
CDR3 DNA: TGCGCCAGCACCCCGGCAGGCACCAACACCGGGGAGCTGTTTTTT

clone size: NA
D gene: TRBD1
J gene: TRBJ2-7
V gene: TRBV13
CDR3 protein: CASSLVGQSRDEQYF
CDR3 DNA: TGTGCCAGCAGCTTAGTGGGACAGTCTAGGGACGAGCAGTACTTC

clone size: many
D gene: TRBD2
J gene: TRBJ2-2
V gene: TRBV29-1
CDR3 protein: CSVDVAGGPTGELFF
CDR3 DNA: TGCAGCGTTGACGTGGCGGGGGGTCCCACCGGGGAGCTGTTTTTT

clone size: many
D gene: TRBD1
J gene: TRBJ1-1
V gene: TRBV5-1
CDR3 protein: CASSSSTGGTEAFF
CDR3 DNA: TGCGCCAGCAGCTCCTCGACAGGGGGCACTGAAGCTTTCTTT

clone size: many
D gene: TRBD1
J gene: TRBJ1-6
V gene: TRBV29-1
CDR3 protein: CSVETVWTGCSPLHF
CDR3 DNA: TGCAGCGTTGAAACCGTTTGGACAGGGTGTTCACCCCTCCACTTT

clone size: NA
D gene: NA
J gene: TRBJ2-7
V gene: TRBV3-1
CDR3 protein: CATTQEAGPGLSYEQYF
CDR3 DNA: TGTGCCACCACCCAAGAGGCCGGACCCGGGCTCAGCTACGAGCAGTACTTC

clone size: NA
D gene: NA
J gene: TRBJ1-1
V gene: TRBV7-9
CDR3 protein: CASSFGGAEAFF
CDR3 DNA: TGTGCCAGCAGCTTCGGGGGCGCTGAAGCTTTCTTT

clone size: few
D gene: TRBD1
J gene: TRBJ2-7
V gene: TRBV5-1
CDR3 protein: CASSFWTGSHEQYF
CDR3 DNA: TGCGCCAGCAGCTTCTGGACAGGGTCTCACGAGCAGTACTTC

clone size: many
D gene: NA
J gene: TRBJ2-3
V gene: TRBV7-2
CDR3 protein: CASSLTTPLQYF
CDR3 DNA: TGTGCCAGCAGCTTAACAACGCCGCTTCAGTATTTT

clone size: many
D gene: NA
J gene: TRBJ2-7
V gene: TRBV20-1
CDR3 protein: CSASRNTRRLSYEQYF
CDR3 DNA: TGCAGTGCTAGTCGAAACACCAGAAGACTCTCCTACGAGCAGTACTTC

clone size: many
D gene: TRBD1
J gene: TRBJ2-2
V gene: TRBV5-1
CDR3 protein: CASSLEGATGELFF
CDR3 DNA: TGCGCCAGCAGCTTGGAGGGGGCAACCGGGGAGCTGTTTTTT

clone size: many
D gene: NA
J gene: TRBJ2-7
V gene: TRBV29-1
CDR3 protein: CSVEETGNYEQYF
CDR3 DNA: TGCAGCGTTGAAGAGACAGGAAACTACGAGCAGTACTTC

clone size: many
D gene: NA
J gene: TRBJ2-5
V gene: TRBV20-1
CDR3 protein: CSARGPGVFGSQYF
CDR3 DNA: TGCAGTGCTAGAGGCCCCGGGGTCTTTGGTTCCCAGTACTTC

clone size: many
D gene: NA
J gene: TRBJ1-4
V gene: TRBV3-1
CDR3 protein: CASSLNRAPDEKLFF
CDR3 DNA: TGTGCCAGCAGCCTTAACAGGGCCCCCGATGAAAAACTGTTTTTT

clone size: many
D gene: NA
J gene: TRBJ1-2
V gene: TRBV20-1
CDR3 protein: CSASAGTYYGYTF
CDR3 DNA: TGCAGTGCTAGTGCCGGGACATACTATGGCTACACCTTC

clone size: many
D gene: NA
J gene: TRBJ2-1
V gene: TRBV20-1
CDR3 protein: CSARDPAVKGTYNEQFF
CDR3 DNA: TGCAGTGCTAGAGATCCAGCCGTGAAAGGGACCTACAATGAGCAGTTCTTC

clone size: few
D gene: NA
J gene: TRBJ2-5
V gene: TRBV30
CDR3 protein: CAWNQGAEYRETQYF
CDR3 DNA: TGTGCCTGGAACCAGGGAGCGGAATACCGAGAGACCCAGTACTTC

clone size: NA
D gene: TRBD1
J gene: TRBJ1-1
V gene: TRBV30
CDR3 protein: CAWSGQGGTEAFF
CDR3 DNA: TGTGCCTGGAGTGGACAGGGGGGCACTGAAGCTTTCTTT

clone size: many
D gene: NA
J gene: TRBJ1-2
V gene: TRBV6-1
CDR3 protein: CASSPWVANYGYTF
CDR3 DNA: TGTGCCAGCTCCCCGTGGGTAGCTAACTATGGCTACACCTTC

clone size: many
D gene: NA
J gene: TRBJ1-4
V gene: TRBV6-1
CDR3 protein: CASNGAIGKGGEKLFF
CDR3 DNA: TGTGCCAGCAATGGGGCAATCGGGAAGGGAGGCGAAAAACTGTTTTTT

clone size: NA
D gene: NA
J gene: TRBJ2-7
V gene: TRBV5-8
CDR3 protein: CASSDLGVTYEQYF
CDR3 DNA: TGTGCCAGCAGCGACCTGGGCGTCACCTACGAGCAGTACTTC

clone size: many
D gene: NA
J gene: TRBJ2-7
V gene: TRBV7-9
CDR3 protein: CASIGGETNEQYF
CDR3 DNA: TGTGCCAGCATCGGGGGAGAAACCAATGAGCAGTACTTC

clone size: many
D gene: TRBD1
J gene: TRBJ2-2
V gene: TRBV27
CDR3 protein: CARDRGSTGELFF
CDR3 DNA: TGTGCCAGGGACAGGGGTAGCACCGGGGAGCTGTTTTTT

clone size: many
D gene: NA
J gene: TRBJ1-1
V gene: TRBV2
CDR3 protein: CASSVQANTEAFF
CDR3 DNA: TGTGCCAGCAGTGTGCAAGCGAACACTGAAGCTTTCTTT

clone size: many
D gene: NA
J gene: TRBJ2-3
V gene: TRBV7-2
CDR3 protein: CASSPTVHTDTQYF
CDR3 DNA: TGTGCCAGCAGCCCGACAGTTCACACAGATACGCAGTATTTT

clone size: NA
D gene: TRBD2
J gene: TRBJ2-1
V gene: TRBV7-2
CDR3 protein: CASSFSASGNEQFF
CDR3 DNA: TGTGCCAGCAGCTTTTCCGCTAGCGGGAATGAGCAGTTCTTC

clone size: many
D gene: NA
J gene: TRBJ1-5
V gene: TRBV2
CDR3 protein: CASSWMGNQPQHF
CDR3 DNA: TGTGCCAGCAGTTGGATGGGCAATCAGCCCCAGCATTTT

clone size: many
D gene: TRBD2
J gene: TRBJ2-1
V gene: TRBV20-1
CDR3 protein: CSAPRGTTYNEQFF
CDR3 DNA: TGCAGTGCTCCCCGGGGGACTACCTACAATGAGCAGTTCTTC

clone size: many
D gene: NA
J gene: TRBJ1-4
V gene: TRBV29-1
CDR3 protein: CSVGRDEDEKLFF
CDR3 DNA: TGCAGCGTTGGAAGGGACGAGGATGAAAAACTGTTTTTT

clone size: NA
D gene: TRBD1
J gene: TRBJ2-4
V gene: TRBV7-6
CDR3 protein: CASSLAGGTGATKNIQYF
CDR3 DNA: TGTGCCAGCAGCTTAGCAGGCGGGACAGGGGCAACCAAAAACATTCAGTACTTC

clone size: many
D gene: TRBD1
J gene: TRBJ2-2
V gene: TRBV5-1
CDR3 protein: CASSSQTGGIIGELFF
CDR3 DNA: TGCGCCAGCAGCTCCCAAACAGGGGGCATTATTGGGGAGCTGTTTTTT

clone size: few
D gene: NA
J gene: TRBJ2-1
V gene: TRBV20-1
CDR3 protein: CSAGTGNEQFF
CDR3 DNA: TGCAGTGCTGGAACAGGGAATGAGCAGTTCTTC

clone size: NA
D gene: TRBD1
J gene: TRBJ2-3
V gene: TRBV30
CDR3 protein: CAWSEGQGATDTQYF
CDR3 DNA: TGTGCCTGGAGTGAGGGACAGGGGGCTACAGATACGCAGTATTTT

clone size: many
D gene: TRBD1
J gene: TRBJ2-1
V gene: TRBV20-1
CDR3 protein: CSARGTGNSYNEQFF
CDR3 DNA: TGCAGTGCTAGGGGGACAGGGAATTCCTACAATGAGCAGTTCTTC

clone size: many
D gene: NA
J gene: TRBJ1-2
V gene: TRBV29-1
CDR3 protein: CSVEVQQGGYGYTF
CDR3 DNA: TGCAGCGTTGAAGTACAACAGGGAGGCTATGGCTACACCTTC

clone size: many
D gene: NA
J gene: TRBJ1-3
V gene: TRBV7-8
CDR3 protein: CASSLVYGEDTIYF
CDR3 DNA: TGTGCCAGCAGCTTAGTTTATGGAGAGGACACCATATATTTT

clone size: many
D gene: NA
J gene: TRBJ2-5
V gene: TRBV12-3/TRBV12-4
CDR3 protein: CASSFGQGIVETQYF
CDR3 DNA: TGTGCCAGCAGTTTTGGCCAGGGTATTGTCGAGACCCAGTACTTC

clone size: many
D gene: TRBD1
J gene: TRBJ2-7
V gene: TRBV29-1
CDR3 protein: CSVEGLRQGFNEQYF
CDR3 DNA: TGCAGCGTTGAAGGTTTGAGACAGGGGTTCAACGAGCAGTACTTC

clone size: few
D gene: NA
J gene: TRBJ1-3
V gene: TRBV7-9
CDR3 protein: CASSQVGSGNTIYF
CDR3 DNA: TGTGCCAGCAGCCAAGTGGGCTCTGGAAACACCATATATTTT

clone size: many
D gene: NA
J gene: TRBJ2-4
V gene: TRBV20-1
CDR3 protein: CSAIYLLAKNIQYF
CDR3 DNA: TGCAGTGCTATATACCTGCTAGCCAAAAACATTCAGTACTTC

clone size: many
D gene: NA
J gene: TRBJ1-1
V gene: TRBV7-2
CDR3 protein: CASCRVWTEAFF
CDR3 DNA: TGTGCCAGCTGCAGGGTTTGGACTGAAGCTTTCTTT